This T cell receptor (beta chain) derives from a study of regulatory T cells in long-lasting Graves disease. Germline-derived CDR1 and CDR2 are MNHNS and SASEGT. The CDR3 runs to 15 residues. With 7 bases clipped from V and 3 bases from J, the junction kept 5 bases outside the gene matches. The time point denotes: newly diagnosed GD, antithyroid drugs for less than 3 months. Extracted PBMC RNA gave rise to the TCR library. Diagnosing Graves' disease relied on the American Thyroid Association guidelines. Building the TCR beta libraries relied on iRepertoire HTBI primers, and CDR3 regions underwent Arm-PCR. From the multiplex PCR reads, TCRdb called clonotypes with MiXCR, one entry per CDR3 protein. The data hold about 530,000 distinct CDR3 sequences, with about 16% observed a single time. The data were also submitted as part of a second study, on T cells in Graves' hyperthyroidism and ophthalmopathy. That work adds: Patients aged 18 to 65 had newly diagnosed hyperthyroidism that had lasted under 2 months. First-round RT-PCR targeting the TCR CDR3 was performed with the HTBI primer set.

Sequencing used peripheral blood mononuclear cells (PBMCs), obtained at new diagnosis, from a patient treated with antithyroid drugs. This TCR derives from a woman aged 35-65 years with Graves disease. This chain links TRBV6-1 with TRBJ2-1, with 11 bases fitting TRBD2. CDR3 in amino acids: CASTSLAGVYNEQFF. As DNA, the CDR3 is TGTGCCAGCACTTCACTAGCGGGAGTCTACAATGAGCAGTTCTTC.